This TCR beta chain was recorded in a study of CD4 T cells in relation to SARS-CoV-2 and coronaviruses (dated by TCRdb to the early 2020s). Broadly, across the study: In the ViraFEST assay, PBMCs were grown with antigen for 10 days, and TCR beta CDR3s were then sequenced to identify antigen-specific clonal expansions. The negative reference condition was either a culture with an HIV-1 Nef peptide pool or a culture with no peptide. Patient-derived lymphoblastoid cell lines were used to map the HLA restriction of shared crossreactive spike epitopes. The study assessed, at the TCR clonotype level, memory CD4+ T cell crossreactivity between SARS-CoV-2 and common cold coronavirus spike proteins. The Adaptive Biotechnologies TCR-sequencing kit was used for samples from a few pre-COVID donors and for the naive versus memory experiments, whereas the other data were Illumina-based. For other donors in the study, expansion assays were sequenced with a different, Illumina-based TCR-beta assay. The study at large found these results: Small numbers of patients and of tested TCRs limited the study. Significantly weaker SARS-CoV-2-driven expansion was shown by crossreactive clones than by monoreactive clones, consistent with antigenic imprinting. Pre-pandemic and post-infection samples were not both contributed by any donor, so tracing of the source of pre-existing responses was limited. Since the crossreactivity analysis centred on spike protein, crossreactivity against other viral proteins was not assessed. In about 61% of donors, memory CD4+ clonotypes turned up that crossrecognized SARS-CoV-2 and at least one common cold coronavirus spike.

To note about this clone: Its cognate antigen has yet to be identified. Base qualities are not at hand, and no much larger clone is one base apart.

The germline V gene encodes CDR1 MNHEY and CDR2 SVGAGI. V was cut back by 3 bases and J by 2 bases, leaving a gap of 14 bases between them. Measured from the cysteine to the phenylalanine, the CDR3 is 15 residues long. Only the CDR3 part of the read is kept: 45 bases, read in frame from the first base. Library construction relied on the immunoSEQ multiplex PCR assay. Regarding the original processing steps: During preprocessing, nonproductive sequences were removed, along with CDR3s that did not begin with C, did not end with F or W, or were shorter than 7 amino acids. The MANAFEST web app was used to call antigen-specific clonotypes on the basis of expansion compared with the reference and with other culture wells. A clone was considered positive if significant expansion relative to the reference culture was observed in 2 of 3 replicate wells at an FDR below 0.05. To be called positive, a clone also had to show significant expansion compared with every other tandem well and an odds ratio greater than 5. After three terminal residues were trimmed from each end, CDR3 homology was quantified as pairwise Levenshtein distance using the stringdist R package. TCRdb provides this immuneACCESS table in a form limited to in-frame rearrangements. Some clones are lacking; in checked studies, under half of them reflect an unresolved V gene, and why the rest are absent is not known. The V and J calls and clone size come from that table; D and trimming were worked out from the DNA. The sample table records tens of thousands of clones; about three quarters of these occur just once. The ten largest clonotypes hold 21% of the sample.

CD4+ T cells from unexposed donors were collected before the COVID-19 pandemic (2011-2018). The EasySep CD4+ T cell isolation kit was used to isolate CD4+ T cells once the cultures had run for roughly 10 days. As far as cell numbers permitted, CD4+ T cells from unexposed donors were tested for reactivity against SARS-CoV-2 S and N as well as four spike pools from common cold coronaviruses. Each well held millions of PBMCs cultured in IMDM containing approximately 4.7% human AB serum and roughly 9.4 IU/ml IL-2. Half of the culture medium was replaced with fresh IL-2-containing medium on days 3 and 7. In general, every peptide culture condition was set up in three replicate wells. Leukapheresis product for the unexposed donors was purchased commercially. PBMCs were isolated from leukapheresis product or whole blood by Ficoll-Paque PLUS gradient centrifugation. PBMCs were either cryopreserved at -140°C or used fresh in the expansion assay. The QIAamp Micro DNA Kit was used to extract genomic DNA from the CD4+ T cells.

The clonotype was recovered from a human donor in good health. The V and J segments used are TRBV6-5 and TRBJ2-7, and the D gene may be TRBD1, 6 bases matching. The sequenced sample was CD4+ T cells from PBMCs, cultured in vitro. CDR3 reads: CASSYLTGQAYEQYF. The DNA reads as follows: TGTGCCAGCAGTTATTTGACAGGCCAAGCCTACGAGCAGTACTTC.